The 24 T cell receptor beta chains given below trace back to one sample, sequenced in a study of cytomegalovirus exposure and HLA in healthy donors. Data came from immunoSEQ multiplex PCR; TCRdb stores just in-frame clones and leaves some out. Among 50,000 to 65,000 clones listed, 85% to 95% were seen once. Material for sequencing was PBMCs. These receptors came from a woman aged 18-30 years in good health and CMV-seropositive.

The chain is built from TRBV6-6 and TRBJ1-5, with 7 bases lining up with TRBD1. Germline loops: CDR1 MNHNY, CDR2 SVGAGI (reference sequence). Trimming removed 6 bases from V and 6 bases from J; junction bases left unmatched: 11. This CDR3 has 15 residues. The chain's CDR3 is CASSKKTGNPQPQHF. The CDR3 DNA sequence: TGTGCCAGCAGCAAAAAGACAGGGAACCCTCAGCCCCAGCATTTT.

CDR3 protein: CASSPTGFYEQYF. CDR3 in DNA: TGTGCCAGCAGCCCGACTGGGTTCTACGAGCAGTACTTC. This chain uses TRBV27 with TRBJ2-7; D is unresolved. The CDR3 consists of 13 residues. Germline V gene sequence: CDR1 MNHEY, CDR2 SMNVEV (reference sequence). Trimming took off 6 bases at V and 3 bases at J, with 12 bases between the two ends.

The V gene is TRBV5-4, the J gene TRBJ2-1; a possible D gene is TRBD1 (6 bases). The V and J ends lost 3 bases and 4 bases respectively, with 14 bases between them. Germline V CDR1 and CDR2: SGHNT, YYREEE (reference sequence). The CDR3 is made up of 15 amino acids. CDR3 loop: CASSSRTAQYNEQFF. CDR3 nucleotides: TGTGCCAGCAGCTCACGGACAGCCCAGTACAATGAGCAGTTCTTC.

The CDR3 spells CASTNNPYTDTQYF. The CDR3, as DNA: TGTGCCAGCACCAACAACCCGTACACAGATACGCAGTATTTT. The chain has TRBV28 and TRBJ2-3; D is ambiguous. Germline values: CDR1 MDHEN, CDR2 SYDVKM. V was trimmed by 7 bases and J by 2 bases, leaving 13 bases between them. The length of the CDR3 is 14 residues.

The chain joins TRBV7-9 to TRBJ2-7; possible D gene TRBD1, 6 bases. CDR3 size: 16 residues. V was shortened by 6 bases and J by 5 bases, with 23 bases between the two germline ends. Germline values: CDR1 SEHNR, CDR2 FQNEAQ (reference sequence). CDR3 DNA sequence: TGTGCCAGCAGTCCCCAGACAGGTACAGATATCGACGAGCAGTACTTC. The encoded protein is CASSPQTGTDIDEQYF.

This chain links TRBV7-9 with TRBJ2-7, with TRBD1 matching over 9 bases. This CDR3 has 14 residues. Losses at the gene ends were 3 bases for V and 6 bases for J; bases not matched to a gene: 6. Germline V lookup: CDR1 SEHNR, CDR2 FQNEAQ (reference sequence). In DNA, the CDR3 is TGTGCCAGCAGCTTTGAACAGGGGGCGCCCGAGCAGTACTTC. As protein: CASSFEQGAPEQYF.

The CDR3 nucleotides are TGTGCCAGCAGCTTGAATCTAGCGGGGTCCTACGAGCAGTACTTC. It translates to CASSLNLAGSYEQYF. The V call is TRBV5-4, the J call TRBJ2-7; TRBD2 matches at 9 bases. V gave up 1 base and J gave up 1 base; unmatched junction bases: 3. CDR3 length: 15 residues. Per germline, CDR1 SGHNT and CDR2 YYREEE (reference sequence).

The V call is TRBV6-1, the J call TRBJ2-7; TRBD1 is a possible D gene (6 bases). This CDR3 is built from 14 residues. Trimming cost V 7 bases and J 3 bases, with 16 bases left between them. Germline CDR1 and CDR2: MNHNS and SASEGT. The CDR3 nucleotides are TGTGCCAGCACAGACGGACAGTCTAGCTACGAGCAGTACTTC. As protein: CASTDGQSSYEQYF.

The V gene is TRBV9, the J gene TRBJ2-7; D gene ambiguous. This CDR3 is built from 15 residues. Trimming left V 0 bases short and J 2 bases short, with 12 bases between. Germline CDR1 is SGDLS and CDR2 is YYNGEE. The CDR3 region has the DNA TGTGCCAGCAGCGTAGGGAGTACATTTACCTACGAGCAGTACTTC. Amino acids: CASSVGSTFTYEQYF. Looking up the rest from reference TRBV9 and TRBJ2-7 gives the full variable domain: DSGVTQTPKHLITATGQRVTLRCSPRSGDLSVYWYQQSLDQGLQFLIQYYNGEERAKGNILERFSAQQFPDLHSELNLSSLELGDSALYFCASSVGSTFTYEQYFGPGTRLTVT.

The CDR3 DNA reads as TGTGCCAGCACCCTGGGAGCAGAACGCACTGAAGCTTTCTTT. Translation gives CASTLGAERTEAFF. The chain has TRBV21-1 and TRBJ1-1. TRBV21-1 is tagged as a pseudogene. The CDR3 consists of 14 residues.

This chain links TRBV13 with TRBJ2-3, with 7 bases lining up with TRBD2. The junction had 3 bases not matched to a gene; V was cut back by 2 bases and J by 4 bases. The germline gives CDR1 PRHDT, CDR2 FYEKMQ (reference sequence). This CDR3 comprises 14 residues. CDR3 bases: TGTGCCAGCAGCTTAAGTGGGAGGGCAGATACGCAGTATTTT. This codes for CASSLSGRADTQYF. Full variable domain (outside the CDR3, taken from reference TRBV13 and TRBJ2-3): AAGVIQSPRHLIKEKRETATLKCYPIPRHDTVYWYQQGPGQDPQFLISFYEKMQSDKGSIPDRFSAQQFSDYHSELNMSSLELGDSALYFCASSLSGRADTQYFGPGTRLTVL.

The gene calls are TRBV28 and TRBJ1-4; D unresolved. The CDR3 is made up of 16 amino acids. Germline CDR1 is MDHEN and CDR2 is SYDVKM. Between the trimmed V and J ends, which lost 8 bases and 6 bases, there was a span of 22 bases. The DNA of the CDR3 is TGTGCCAGCCTCGCGAATAAGGCGGAATATGATGAAAAACTGTTTTTT. Amino acid sequence: CASLANKAEYDEKLFF.

The chain couples TRBV5-6 to TRBJ2-5, with D possibly matching TRBD1 (5 bases). Germline CDR1 is SGHDT and CDR2 is YYEEEE. The V end was cut by 2 bases, the J end by 5 bases, with 16 bases between. The CDR3 has 15 residues. The CDR3 loop reads CASSFRIAGWETQYF. The CDR3 nucleotides are TGTGCCAGCAGCTTCAGAATTGCAGGGTGGGAGACCCAGTACTTC.

This chain joins TRBV7-2 and TRBJ2-5; TRBD2 matches at 9 bases. The CDR3 has 17 residues. V dropped 1 base and J dropped 2; count of bases not matched to a gene: 8. The germline gives CDR1 SGHTA, CDR2 FQGNSA. The CDR3 here is CASSLGPWLAGQETQYF. In DNA form, the CDR3 reads TGTGCCAGCAGCTTAGGCCCCTGGCTAGCGGGGCAAGAGACCCAGTACTTC.

V usage is TRBV7-9 and J usage is TRBJ1-4; TRBD1 agrees at 9 bases. This CDR3 has 15 amino acids. The V gene end was trimmed by 5 bases and the J gene end by 8 bases; junction bases not matched to a gene: 9. Per the germline V gene, CDR1 is SEHNR and CDR2 is FQNEAQ (reference sequence). This chain's CDR3 is CASSPLGQGREKLFF. The CDR3, as DNA: TGTGCCAGCAGCCCCCTAGGACAGGGGCGGGAAAAACTGTTTTTT.

The chain couples TRBV11-2 to TRBJ2-7; the D gene is possibly TRBD1 (6 bases). Germline values: CDR1 SGHAT, CDR2 FQNNGV. Trimming took off 5 bases at V and 0 bases at J, with 20 bases between the two ends. This CDR3 comprises 17 residues. For the CDR3, the DNA is TGTGCCAGCAGCCCAATGGGGGCCATGAACTTCTCCTACGAGCAGTACTTC. This gives the protein CASSPMGAMNFSYEQYF.

V gene TRBV7-9 combines with J gene TRBJ2-5; no firm D call. CDR1 SEHNR and CDR2 FQNEAQ come from the germline V gene (reference sequence). CDR3 length: 15 residues. V dropped 2 bases and J dropped 3 bases, with 13 bases sitting between them. CDR3 amino acids: CASSLITVLEETQYF. In nucleotides, the CDR3 is TGTGCCAGCAGCTTAATTACGGTGTTGGAAGAGACCCAGTACTTC.

J is TRBJ2-7 and V is TRBV6-1, with D unresolved. Trimming cost V 8 bases and J 1 base, with 12 bases left between them. There are 13 residues in the CDR3. Germline lookup yields CDR1 MNHNS and CDR2 SASEGT. CDR3 protein: CASASGQSYEQYF. CDR3 nucleotides: TGTGCCAGCGCCTCGGGTCAGTCCTACGAGCAGTACTTC.

The sample holds one count of this clone. V and J are TRBV5-1 and TRBJ2-7; D remains ambiguous. The CDR3 extends over 15 amino acids. Trimming shortened V by 1 base and J by 2 bases, and 13 bases separated the two germline ends. Per germline, CDR1 SGHRS and CDR2 YFSETQ. The CDR3 DNA follows: TGCGCCAGCAGCTTGTATGACTCCAAGGCCTACGAGCAGTACTTC. Translated, it gives CASSLYDSKAYEQYF.

The chain links TRBV27 to TRBJ2-7; 10 bases are a match to TRBD2. CDR1 and CDR2 from the germline V gene are MNHEY and SMNVEV (reference sequence). CDR3 size: 16 residues. Trimming cost V 5 bases and J 5 bases; bases outside gene matches: 12. The CDR3 sequence is CASSPYPSGRNDEQYF. The CDR3 coding sequence is TGTGCCAGCAGTCCCTACCCTAGCGGGAGAAATGACGAGCAGTACTTC.

The rearrangement joins TRBV27 to TRBJ2-1, with 11 bases lining up with TRBD2. The CDR3 covers 18 residues. CDR1 and CDR2 from the germline V gene are MNHEY and SMNVEV (reference sequence). After removal of 5 bases from V and 5 bases from J, the junction contained 14 bases not matched to a gene. This CDR3 reads CASSRTPPTSGAHNEQFF. The CDR3 DNA reads TGTGCCAGCAGTCGAACCCCACCGACTAGCGGGGCACACAATGAGCAGTTCTTC.

The genes are TRBV4-2 and TRBJ1-1; no reliable D call. This CDR3 region has 15 residues. Trimming stripped 1 base from V and 0 bases from J, with 9 bases between. Germline assignment: CDR1 LGHNA and CDR2 YNFKEQ. CDR3 DNA sequence: TGTGCCAGCAGCCAAGTTCCTGGGCTGAACACTGAAGCTTTCTTT. Translating it yields CASSQVPGLNTEAFF.

In its sample, this clone was seen a few times. This chain connects TRBV6-4 to TRBJ2-1; 12 bases are a match to TRBD2. CDR1 and CDR2 (germline): MRHNA, SNTAGT. This CDR3 region has 15 residues. The V and J ends lost 3 bases and 7 bases, in that order; junction bases with no gene match: 4. CDR3 sequence (DNA): TGTGCCAGCAGTGAGGGGACTAGCGGGTCTAATGAGCAGTTCTTC. Encoded protein: CASSEGTSGSNEQFF.

This chain's CDR3 is CASSQVHPGDNEQFF. In DNA, the CDR3 is TGCGCCAGCAGCCAAGTTCACCCAGGGGACAATGAGCAGTTCTTC. This chain links TRBV4-1 with TRBJ2-1; D is perhaps TRBD1 (6 bases). The CDR3 runs to 15 residues. V was trimmed by 1 base and J by 5 bases, leaving 12 bases between them. CDR1 and CDR2 (germline): MGHRA, YSYEKL.